This T cell receptor (beta chain) was captured by sequencing in a study of glioma-infiltrating T cells. Using RNA template, CDR3s of TCR alpha and beta were amplified with iRepertoire arm-PCR. TCRdb redid the calling of the multiplex PCR reads with MiXCR, one entry per CDR3 protein. This sample has over 3,000 distinct CDR3 sequences, with more than 40% found just once. The TCR was taken from a human donor with low-grade glioma or glioblastoma, undergoing nonglioma brain surgery, or in good health (not recorded which). The sample was glioma tissue, nonneoplastic brain tissue, or PBMCs (not recorded which).

CDR3 nucleotide sequence: TGCGCCAGCAGCGGAGCAGGGTTCTACGAGCAGTACTTC. As protein: CASSGAGFYEQYF. The V call is TRBV5-1, the J call TRBJ2-7; possibly TRBD1 for D (5 bases). The ends were cut back, 4 bases at V and 3 bases at J, with 11 bases in the middle. There are 13 residues in the CDR3. Germline CDR1 SGHRS, CDR2 YFSETQ.